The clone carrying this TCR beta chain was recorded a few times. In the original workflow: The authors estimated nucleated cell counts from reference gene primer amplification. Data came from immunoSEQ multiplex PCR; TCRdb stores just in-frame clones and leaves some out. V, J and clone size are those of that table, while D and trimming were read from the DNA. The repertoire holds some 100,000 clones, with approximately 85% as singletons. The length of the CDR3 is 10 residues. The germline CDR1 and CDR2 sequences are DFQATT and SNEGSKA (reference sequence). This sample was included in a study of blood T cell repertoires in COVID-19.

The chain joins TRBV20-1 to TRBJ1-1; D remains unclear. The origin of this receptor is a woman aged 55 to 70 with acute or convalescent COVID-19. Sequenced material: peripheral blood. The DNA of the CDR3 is TGCGGCGTGAGGGCGAGTGAAGCTTTCTTT. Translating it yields CGVRASEAFF.